The following is a T cell receptor beta chain sequence with its context. Its specificity is unknown. Libraries were made by iRepertoire multiplex PCR with TCR subtype-specific primers for bulk and single-cell sequencing. Each CDR3 protein gets one entry in TCRdb, which reprocessed the multiplex PCR reads and gives no DNA. This sample's table has about 3,800 distinct CDR3 sequences. Sequenced patients had Stevens-Johnson syndrome or toxic epidermal necrolysis caused by carbamazepine. The CDR3 extends over 14 amino acids. CDR1 SQVTM and CDR2 ANQGSEA come from the germline V gene. The sample originates from a study of T cells in severe cutaneous drug reactions. Points from the study as a whole: Tolerant-control and healthy-donor PBMC lacked or rarely had the public CDR3 found in blisters.

The chain joins TRBV29-1 to TRBJ1-2. The origin of this receptor is a human donor with Stevens-Johnson syndrome, a severe cutaneous drug reaction. The material sequenced was PBMCs. The CDR3 sequence: CSVEDGGPLYGYTF.